Presented here are 11 T cell receptor beta chains from one specimen sequenced in a study of blood T cells in healthy people across ages. Alongside a J-beta primer mix, a sample-barcoded 5' primer served in a second PCR lasting about 7 to 11 cycles. MiXCR, applied by TCRdb to the 5' RACE reads, yields one record per CDR3 protein. The sample lists 1.5 million to 2 million distinct CDR3 sequences, roughly two fifths occurring once. The sample was blood. These receptors came from a human donor in good health.

The chain has TRBV5-6 and TRBJ2-6, with D possibly being TRBD2 (5 bases). The V end lost 3 bases, the J end lost 3 bases, and 10 bases lay between the germline ends. CDR3 length equals 15 residues. Germline V gene lookup returns CDR1 SGHDT and CDR2 YYEEEE. The CDR3 here is CASSWGSGGANVLTF. CDR3 nucleotides: TGTGCCAGCAGCTGGGGAAGCGGTGGGGCCAACGTCCTGACTTTC.

The rearrangement links TRBV7-2 to TRBJ1-5, with TRBD1 as a possible D gene (6 bases). Per germline, CDR1 SGHTA and CDR2 FQGNSA. This CDR3 contains 16 residues. With 3 bases removed from V and 6 bases from J, the gap between germline ends came to 18 bases. For the CDR3, the DNA is TGTGCCAGCAGCTTGGTTGGCAGGGGTTCCGGTCAGCCCCAGCATTTT. Translated, it gives CASSLVGRGSGQPQHF.

J is TRBJ2-6 and V is TRBV5-1; no clear D gene. This CDR3 is 17 amino acids long. CDR1 is SGHRS and CDR2 is YFSETQ in the germline V gene. V shed 4 bases and J shed 0 bases, with 14 bases lying between them. In DNA, the CDR3 is TGCGCCAGCAGCCCCACCTCAATGTCCTCTGGGGCCAACGTCCTGACTTTC. It translates to CASSPTSMSSGANVLTF.

This clonotype was detected only a few times. This chain links TRBV4-1 with TRBJ1-2; a possible D gene is TRBD1 (6 bases). V lost 3 bases, J lost 2 bases, and 13 bases lay in between. The CDR3 spans 15 residues. Germline values: CDR1 MGHRA, CDR2 YSYEKL. The CDR3 DNA follows: TGCGCCAGCAGCCAGACACAGGGAAGGAACTATGGCTACACCTTC. Translating gives CASSQTQGRNYGYTF.

V gene TRBV7-6 combines with J gene TRBJ1-2; D ambiguous. The CDR3 has 13 residues. Germline CDR1 and CDR2: SGHVS and FNYEAQ. V lost 5 bases and J lost 7, with 14 bases in between. The CDR3 nucleotides read TGTGCCAGCAGCCGGAGGGATGGCTGTGGCTACACCTTC. The encoded protein is CASSRRDGCGYTF.

This clonotype came up a few times. The V and J genes are TRBV24-1 and TRBJ2-3, with D uncertain. V was shortened by 4 bases and J by 1 base, with 5 bases between the two germline ends. The CDR3 has 13 residues. Germline V gene lookup returns CDR1 KGHDR and CDR2 SFDVKD. DNA of the CDR3: TGTGCCACCAGTGACCCACGCACAGATACGCAGTATTTT. Encoded protein: CATSDPRTDTQYF.

The CDR3 DNA reads TGTGCCAGCAGCGTAGTAGACAGGGGTGAATACAATGAGCAGTTCTTC. It specifies CASSVVDRGEYNEQFF. The V call is TRBV9, the J call TRBJ2-1; 8 nucleotides agree with TRBD1. CDR1 is SGDLS and CDR2 is YYNGEE in the germline V gene. The CDR3 is 16 residues long. The ends lost 0 bases at V and 4 bases at J; junction bases unmatched: 6.

The chain recombines TRBV18 with TRBJ2-3, with TRBD1 identical over 8 bases. Germline lookup yields CDR1 KGHSH and CDR2 LQKENI. With 6 bases clipped from V and 12 bases from J, the junction kept 8 bases outside the gene matches. The CDR3 covers 12 residues. The CDR3 is CASSPEGQGQYF. CDR3 nucleotide sequence: TGTGCCAGCTCCCCGGAAGGACAGGGACAGTATTTT.

The CDR3 region is CASSYPPRGRITEAFF. DNA of the CDR3: TGTGCCAGCAGTTACCCGCCCAGGGGGCGTATCACTGAAGCTTTCTTT. The rearrangement joins TRBV6-5 to TRBJ1-1; 8 bases fit TRBD1. The CDR3 is 16 residues long. The junction had 9 bases not matched to a gene; V was cut back by 2 bases and J by 4 bases. Looked up from germline, CDR1 is MNHEY and CDR2 is SVGAGI.

The rearrangement links TRBV29-1 to TRBJ1-1; TRBD1 is a possible D gene (5 bases). Trimming cost V 7 bases and J 2 bases, with 11 bases left between them. The CDR3 runs 12 residues. In germline, CDR1 is SQVTM, CDR2 ANQGSEA. The CDR3 reads CSARQINTEAFF. The CDR3 DNA sequence: TGCAGCGCCCGACAGATCAACACTGAAGCTTTCTTT.

This chain links TRBV13 with TRBJ1-1; TRBD1 matches 9 bases. The CDR3 spans 14 residues. V was clipped by 8 bases and J by 5 bases; unmatched bases: 9. Germline V gene sequence: CDR1 PRHDT, CDR2 FYEKMQ (reference sequence). CDR3 amino acids: CASALGQGVTEAFF. The CDR3 coding sequence is TGTGCCAGCGCCCTGGGACAGGGAGTAACTGAAGCTTTCTTT. Filled out from reference TRBV13 and TRBJ1-1, the complete variable domain reads AAGVIQSPRHLIKEKRETATLKCYPIPRHDTVYWYQQGPGQDPQFLISFYEKMQSDKGSIPDRFSAQQFSDYHSELNMSSLELGDSALYFCASALGQGVTEAFFGQGTRLTVV.